This TCR beta chain was captured by sequencing in a study of T-cell reconstitution after alpha-beta-depleted transplantation in children. On this clonotype: Its antigen is unidentified.

This CDR3 contains 13 residues. Trimming took 4 bases from V and 7 from J; bases not matched to a gene: 2. Germline V gene data show CDR1 as SGHTS and CDR2 as YDEGEE. General study findings and limits: By one year post-transplant, T-cell counts and diversity largely arose from T cells that were newly produced. Reportedly, only several hundred clones from non-depleted graft cells drove alpha-beta T-cell counts at about two months. Surviving recipient T cells and intrathymic progenitors accounted for some patients' high TCRbeta diversity at day 60.

Unique molecular identifiers were used in preparing the TCRbeta library. TCRdb recomputed calls from the PCR reads with MiXCR, one row per CDR3 protein. The sample lists around 130,000 distinct CDR3 sequences; 8.5% to 10% were seen once. The receptor was isolated from a girl under two years old who had a stem cell transplant for combined immunodeficiency, so the T cells may come from the graft donor. The rearrangement uses TRBV5-8 and TRBJ1-6; TRBD1 matches at 7 bases. Sequencing was performed on PBMCs, mostly from graft donor cells, taken 180 days after TCRalphabeta/CD19-depleted stem cell transplant. CDR3: CASSVGQNSPLHF. In nucleotides, the CDR3 is TGTGCCAGCAGCGTGGGACAGAATTCACCCCTCCACTTT. The full variable domain, its missing parts supplied by reference TRBV5-8 and TRBJ1-6, is EAGVTQSPTHLIKTRGQQATLRCSPISGHTSVYWYQQALGLGLQFLLWYDEGEERNRGNFPPRFSGRQFPNYSSELNVNALELEDSALYLCASSVGQNSPLHFGNGTRLTVT.